One and the same sample provided the 5 T cell receptor beta chains below, sequenced in a study of chemoradiotherapy in HPV16-positive cancers. Sequenced by immunoSEQ multiplex PCR; TCRdb stores in-frame clones only, minus some. The sample records 3,800 or so clones, roughly nine tenths being singletons. Sequenced here: tumor tissue, sampled from a patient who underwent chemoradiotherapy. These receptors were obtained from a human donor with HPV-associated anogenital cancer.

Here the CDR3 DNA reads TGTGCCAGCAGCTTAATCGCAGGGACCCACGAGCAGTACTTC. Translated, it gives CASSLIAGTHEQYF. This sequence joins TRBV7-3 and TRBJ2-7; D may match TRBD1 or TRBD2 (5 bases each). Trimming stripped 1 base from V and 5 bases from J, with 12 bases between. The CDR3 sequence is 14 residues long. Germline assignment: CDR1 SGHTA and CDR2 FQGTGA.

This chain links TRBV4-1 with TRBJ2-7; 7 bases align to TRBD1. V shed 4 bases and J 3 bases; nucleotides not matched to a gene: 9. This CDR3 comprises 15 residues. CDR1 and CDR2 from the germline V gene are MGHRA and YSYEKL. The CDR3 protein is CASSRDSLNSYEQYF. The CDR3 DNA sequence: TGCGCCAGCAGCCGGGACAGCCTAAATAGCTACGAGCAGTACTTC.

This chain uses TRBV5-4 with TRBJ2-5; 10 bases agree with TRBD2. V lost 4 bases, J lost 7 bases, and 19 bases stayed unmatched. The CDR3 runs 18 residues. The germline V gene encodes CDR1 SGHNT and CDR2 YYREEE (reference sequence). CDR3 sequence: CASSPGASGGRSSRTQYF. In DNA form, the CDR3 reads TGTGCCAGCAGCCCGGGAGCTAGCGGGGGCCGTTCAAGTCGGACCCAGTACTTC.

The chain is built from TRBV7-2 and TRBJ2-1; 7 bases map to TRBD1. The CDR3 length is 15 residues. Per the germline V gene, CDR1 is SGHTA and CDR2 is FQGNSA. Trimming took 0 bases from V and 7 from J; bases not matched to a gene: 6. CDR3 sequence (DNA): TGTGCCAGCAGCTTAGCCCCGGGACAGAGAAATGAGCAGTTCTTC. Encoded protein: CASSLAPGQRNEQFF.

The V call is TRBV7-2, the J call TRBJ1-2, with TRBD1 matching over 8 bases. Germline values: CDR1 SGHTA, CDR2 FQGNSA. This CDR3 has 12 residues. V lost 5 bases, J lost 5 bases, and 1 base stayed unmatched. The CDR3 DNA reads TGTGCCAGCAGCAGACAGGGGTATGGCTACACCTTC. Protein: CASSRQGYGYTF.